This is a list of T cell receptor beta chains from one sample in a study of cytomegalovirus exposure and HLA in healthy donors. The protocol was immunoSEQ multiplex PCR, while the TCRdb copy is restricted to in-frame clones and leaves out a portion. Of around 99,000 clones in the sample, about two thirds are singletons; the top ten hold about 5.5%. Sample: PBMCs. The receptor set was obtained from an older woman in good health and CMV-seropositive. Both conserved end residues are part of each CDR3. D genes are given only for firm matches. Clone size is not always given. Where it is, it says once, few, many or a class for expanded clones.

v_call	clone_size	d_call	j_call	cdr3_nt	cdr3_aa
TRBV6-1	few	-	TRBJ1-2	TGTGCCAGCAGTGCACGACAGGTAGACGGCTACACCTTC	CASSARQVDGYTF
TRBV6-6	-	-	TRBJ2-3	TGTGCCAGCAGTTACTCGATGGGCAGCACAGATACGCAGTATTTT	CASSYSMGSTDTQYF
TRBV7-2	-	-	TRBJ2-2	TGTGCCAGCAGCTTAGGCGGGGCGGTCGGGGAGCTGTTTTTT	CASSLGGAVGELFF
TRBV19	-	TRBD1	TRBJ1-1	TGTGCCAGTAGTATGGGGACAGGGAACACTGAAGCTTTCTTT	CASSMGTGNTEAFF
TRBV10-2	few	-	TRBJ1-5	TGCGCCAGCAGTGACGGGGGGAGGGGAAGCAATCAGCCCCAGCATTTT	CASSDGGRGSNQPQHF
TRBV7-9	-	-	TRBJ2-7	TGTGCCAGCAGCTTAGGGGACTCCTCCTACGAGCAGTACTTC	CASSLGDSSYEQYF
TRBV7-9	-	-	TRBJ2-7	TGTGCCAGCAGCTTAGCGGCAGGACTCTACGAGCAGTACTTC	CASSLAAGLYEQYF
TRBV9	-	TRBD2	TRBJ2-3	TGTGCCAGCAGCGAGAGGAGCGGGGTTACGGCAGATACGCAGTATTTT	CASSERSGVTADTQYF
TRBV6-6	-	TRBD1	TRBJ1-4	TGTGCCAGCAGTTCCAGGGGACAGGGGGCTGAGAAACTGTTTTTT	CASSSRGQGAEKLFF
TRBV30	-	-	TRBJ1-2	TGTGCCTGGAGTGTCGACAGTGACTATGGCTACACCTTC	CAWSVDSDYGYTF
TRBV7-2	-	-	TRBJ1-6	TGTGCCAGCGGGCAGTGGGGTGCGGGCCCCAATTCACCCCTCCACTTT	CASGQWGAGPNSPLHF
TRBV4-1	-	TRBD2	TRBJ2-1	TGCGCCAGCAGCCAAGGACTAGCGGGGGGGCTCGATGAGCAGTTCTTC	CASSQGLAGGLDEQFF
TRBV7-3	-	-	TRBJ2-2	TGTGCCAGCAGCGCTCGCGCGCACACCGGGGAGCTGTTTTTT	CASSARAHTGELFF
TRBV29-1	-	-	TRBJ2-1	TGCAGCGTTGGGCCTGCCAAGCAGTTCTTC	CSVGPAKQFF
TRBV28	-	-	TRBJ2-7	TGTGCCAGCAGCCGACTACCTCCCGCTTCCTACGAGCAGTACTTC	CASSRLPPASYEQYF
TRBV29-1	-	TRBD1	TRBJ1-6	TGCAGCGCCGGGACAGCAGTTGGTTCACCCCTCCACTTT	CSAGTAVGSPLHF
TRBV6-5	few	-	TRBJ1-2	TGTGCCAGCAGTTACGTGGGGGCCCATGGCTACACCTTC	CASSYVGAHGYTF
TRBV19	-	-	TRBJ1-5	TGTGCCAGTAGTGGGCAGGGATCGCATCAGCCCCAGCATTTT	CASSGQGSHQPQHF
TRBV19	few	TRBD2	TRBJ2-1	TGTGCCAGTAGTCCGCCCGGGCGGGGGGGCCTTAATGAGCAGTTCTTC	CASSPPGRGGLNEQFF
TRBV19	once	-	TRBJ2-7	TGTGCCAGTAGTCCTGGACAAATCTACGAGCAGTACTTC	CASSPGQIYEQYF
TRBV19	-	TRBD1	TRBJ2-7	TGTGCCAGTAAAGACAGGGGAGTCTACGAGCAGTACTTC	CASKDRGVYEQYF
TRBV27	-	TRBD1	TRBJ2-2	TGTGCCAGCAGTTTCCCCAGGGGGCTAAACACCGGGGAGCTGTTTTTT	CASSFPRGLNTGELFF
TRBV25-1	-	TRBD1	TRBJ1-2	TGTGCCAGCAGTGAAAAACAGGGGGCAGGTGGCTACACCTTC	CASSEKQGAGGYTF
TRBV4-3	-	-	TRBJ2-7	TGCGCCAGCAGCCAAGTCGCCGGTACCTACGAGCAGTACTTC	CASSQVAGTYEQYF
TRBV11-2	-	-	TRBJ1-1	TGTGCCAGCAGCTTAGCCTCGTCTGAAGCTTTCTTT	CASSLASSEAFF
TRBV5-6	-	-	TRBJ2-7	TGTGCCAGCAGCTTGGCCGGGCAGGGGCGTCACGAGCAGTACTTC	CASSLAGQGRHEQYF
TRBV5-1	-	TRBD2	TRBJ2-4	TGCGCCAGCAGCGTGGCCGGGACTAGCGGGGGGGCAAACATTCAGTACTTC	CASSVAGTSGGANIQYF
TRBV5-1	-	-	TRBJ1-2	TGCGCCAGCAGCTCACAGGGTTTGGATGGCTACACCTTC	CASSSQGLDGYTF
TRBV29-1	-	TRBD1	TRBJ1-1	TGCAGCGTAGGACAGGTAAACACTGAAGCTTTCTTT	CSVGQVNTEAFF
TRBV29-1	-	TRBD1	TRBJ1-1	TGCAGCGTTGAACCCGACAGGGGGTTGAACACTGAAGCTTTCTTT	CSVEPDRGLNTEAFF
TRBV27	-	TRBD1	TRBJ1-2	TGTGCCAGCAGTTCGGGACAGGGGGTCTATGGCTACACCTTC	CASSSGQGVYGYTF
TRBV18	-	-	TRBJ2-1	TGTGCCAGCTCATCAATCAGGGGAAGCTCCTACAATGAGCAGTTCTTC	CASSSIRGSSYNEQFF
TRBV18	-	-	TRBJ2-2	TGTGCCAGCTCGATAGCTAGCGCGGTCCCCGGGGAGCTGTTTTTT	CASSIASAVPGELFF
TRBV18	-	-	TRBJ1-2	TGTGCCAGCTCCCAAGGACAGATAGAGGGCTACACCTTC	CASSQGQIEGYTF
TRBV7-9	-	-	TRBJ2-5	TGTGCCAGCAGCTTAAGCAGGGCTGGAGAGACCCAGTACTTC	CASSLSRAGETQYF
TRBV5-1	many	-	TRBJ1-1	TGCGCCAGCAGAGACTTTAACACTGAAGCTTTCTTT	CASRDFNTEAFF
TRBV10-2	few	TRBD1	TRBJ2-5	TGCGCCAGCGGACAGGGGCAGACCCAGTACTTC	CASGQGQTQYF
TRBV4-1	-	-	TRBJ2-1	TGCGCCAGCAGCTTCGACGGACTACCTTACAATGAGCAGTTCTTC	CASSFDGLPYNEQFF
TRBV10-2	-	TRBD2	TRBJ2-1	TGCGCCAGCACGGCTAGCGGGTACAATGAGCAGTTCTTC	CASTASGYNEQFF
TRBV15	-	-	TRBJ2-1	TGTGCCACCAAACTAGGCTCCTACAATGAGCAGTTCTTC	CATKLGSYNEQFF
TRBV5-1	few	-	TRBJ1-5	TGCGCCAGCAGCGCCGAGGGTCGCAATCAGCCCCAGCATTTT	CASSAEGRNQPQHF
TRBV6-1	once	-	TRBJ1-2	TGTGCCAGCAGTGAGAGGGTCTTCACTTCAGGCTATGGCTACACCTTC	CASSERVFTSGYGYTF
TRBV28	-	-	TRBJ2-7	TGTGCCAGCAGTTTCAGGAGGGGCTCCTACGAGCAGTACTTC	CASSFRRGSYEQYF
TRBV5-1	once	TRBD1	TRBJ1-2	TGCGCCAGCAGCTTGGGACAGGGGAACTATGGCTACACCTTC	CASSLGQGNYGYTF
TRBV5-5	-	TRBD1	TRBJ2-7	TGTGCCAGCAGCTTGGGGTCCGGGACAGGGGGGTACGAGCAGTACTTC	CASSLGSGTGGYEQYF
TRBV19	-	-	TRBJ1-2	TGTGCCAGTAGTATATCGCAGGGGCTTCATACCTTC	CASSISQGLHTF
TRBV5-1	-	-	TRBJ1-1	TGCGCCAGCAGCTTGGCCCGGGGGGAGGGGAAGGACACTGAAGCTTTCTTT	CASSLARGEGKDTEAFF
TRBV7-6	-	-	TRBJ1-1	TGTGCCAGCAGCTACGATTTAGGCAGGGGAGCCCTCACTGAAGCTTTCTTT	CASSYDLGRGALTEAFF
TRBV19	-	-	TRBJ1-1	TGTGCCAGTTTCAGGGGTTTTGAAGCTTTCTTT	CASFRGFEAFF
TRBV4-3	-	TRBD1	TRBJ1-3	TGCGCCAGCAGCCAAGACCAACCCATGACAGGGACTGGAAACACCATATATTTT	CASSQDQPMTGTGNTIYF
TRBV7-2	few	-	TRBJ2-4	TGTGCCAGCAGCTTACAGGTAGCCAAAAACATTCAGTACTTC	CASSLQVAKNIQYF
TRBV10-2	-	-	TRBJ2-7	TGCGCCAGCAGTGCGGTATACGAGCAGTACTTC	CASSAVYEQYF
TRBV28	-	-	TRBJ2-7	TGTGCCAGCAATCCGGGGAGCTCCTACGAGCAGTACTTC	CASNPGSSYEQYF
TRBV5-5	-	-	TRBJ1-6	TGTGCCAGCAGCTTGGGGCCAGGGTCCAATTCACCCCTCCACTTT	CASSLGPGSNSPLHF